This TCR beta chain was sequenced in a study of Tregs in tolerant kidney transplant recipients. Produced via immunoSEQ multiplex PCR; TCRdb's table is partial and in-frame only. Of 45,000 to 55,000 clones in the sample, around 90% are singletons; the top ten hold about 16%. Mixed chimerism was transient after nonmyeloablative marrow transplants from related graft donors. In germline, CDR1 is SGHAT, CDR2 FQNNGV. Trimming removed 5 bases at V and 5 bases at J, with 10 bases between. CDR3 size: 12 residues. The chain is built from TRBV11-2 and TRBJ2-7; D may be TRBD1 (6 bases). The source was CD8+ T cells from blood (PBMCs), collected 24 months after the transplant. The TCR originated in a human patient who received a combined kidney and bone marrow transplant. Some T cells may originate from the graft donor. The CDR3: CASSDTGNEQYF. The CDR3 region has the DNA TGTGCCAGCAGCGATACAGGGAACGAGCAGTACTTC.